The clone carrying this T cell receptor (beta chain) was observed many times. Its antigen is still unknown. This specimen comes from a study of early T cells in non-severe SARS-CoV-2 infection. Study at large: Sequencing used unsorted whole-blood bulk RNA, so chains lack pairing. Findings and caveats of the study: VDJdb matching, biased toward anti-spike CD8 responses, missed private and CD4 specificities.

This CDR3 contains 16 residues. Germline-derived CDR1 and CDR2 are SGHTA and FQGNSA. The V gene end was trimmed by 5 bases and the J gene end by 6 bases; junction bases not matched to a gene: 15. The protocol attached unique molecular identifiers to individual cDNA molecules. MiXCR was run by TCRdb on the 5' RACE reads, yielding one entry per CDR3 protein. The sample comprises 55,000 to 70,000 distinct CDR3 sequences, roughly an eighth of which are singletons, and roughly 1.7% rests with the top ten. The sample consisted of whole blood. The chain links TRBV7-2 to TRBJ1-1, with 7 bases lining up with TRBD1. This receptor was identified in an adult who was a healthcare worker with PCR-confirmed SARS-CoV-2 infection or an uninfected control (not recorded which). CDR3 amino acids: CASSPRPTGSGAEAFF. In nucleotides, the CDR3 is TGTGCCAGCAGCCCCCGGCCGACAGGGTCTGGGGCTGAAGCTTTCTTT.